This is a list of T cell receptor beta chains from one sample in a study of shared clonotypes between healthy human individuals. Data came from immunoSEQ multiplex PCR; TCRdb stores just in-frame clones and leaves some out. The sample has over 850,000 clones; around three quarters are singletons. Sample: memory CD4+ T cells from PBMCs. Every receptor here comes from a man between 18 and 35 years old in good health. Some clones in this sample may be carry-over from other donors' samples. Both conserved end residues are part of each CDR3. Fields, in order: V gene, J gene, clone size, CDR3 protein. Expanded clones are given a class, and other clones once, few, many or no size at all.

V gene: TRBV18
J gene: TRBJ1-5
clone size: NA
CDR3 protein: CASSPGQANQPQHF

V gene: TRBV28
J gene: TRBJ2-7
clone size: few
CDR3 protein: CASGAGAFEQYF

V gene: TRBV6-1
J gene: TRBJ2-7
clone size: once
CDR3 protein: CASGDRGRYEQYF

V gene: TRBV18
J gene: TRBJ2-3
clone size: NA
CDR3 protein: CASSPEGGTQYF

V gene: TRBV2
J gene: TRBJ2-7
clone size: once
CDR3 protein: CASSQLYEQYF

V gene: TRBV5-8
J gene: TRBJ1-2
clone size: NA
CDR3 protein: CASSLAGQRNYGYTF

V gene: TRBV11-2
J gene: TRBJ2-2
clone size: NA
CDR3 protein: CASSSLRTSGRVSGELFF

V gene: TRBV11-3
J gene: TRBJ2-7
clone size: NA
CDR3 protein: CASSPTGTSGSHEQYF

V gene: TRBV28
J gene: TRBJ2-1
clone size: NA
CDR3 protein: CASSRGTSGLRGNEQFF

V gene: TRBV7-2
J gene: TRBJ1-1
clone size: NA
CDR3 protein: CASSWAGYEAFF

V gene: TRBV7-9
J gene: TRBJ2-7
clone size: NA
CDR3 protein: CASSRGVAVYEQYF

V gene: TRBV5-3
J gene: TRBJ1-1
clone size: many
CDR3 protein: CARSPRRRQGPAEAFF

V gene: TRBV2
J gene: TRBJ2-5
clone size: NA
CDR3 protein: CASSVPMETQYF

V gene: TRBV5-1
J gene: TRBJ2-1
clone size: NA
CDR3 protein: CASSPIAGQNNEQFF

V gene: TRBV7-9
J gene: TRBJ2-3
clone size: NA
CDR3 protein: CASSLAGSDGGTQYF

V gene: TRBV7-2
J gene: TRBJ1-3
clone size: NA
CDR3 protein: CASSLRLAPGNTIYF

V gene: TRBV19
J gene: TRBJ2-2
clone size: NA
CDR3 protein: CATQALDRGDTGELFF

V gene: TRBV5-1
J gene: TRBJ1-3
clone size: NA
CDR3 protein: CASSGTDEGNTIYF

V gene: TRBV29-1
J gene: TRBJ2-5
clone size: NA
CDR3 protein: CSPGSQETQYF

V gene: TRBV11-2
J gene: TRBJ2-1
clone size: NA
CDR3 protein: CASRASQNNEQFF

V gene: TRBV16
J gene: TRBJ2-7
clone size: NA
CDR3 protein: CASSQSIPGMEQYF

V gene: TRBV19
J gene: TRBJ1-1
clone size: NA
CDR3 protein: CASSADRGTEAFF

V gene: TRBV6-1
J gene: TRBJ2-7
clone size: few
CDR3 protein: CASKPRDIEQYF

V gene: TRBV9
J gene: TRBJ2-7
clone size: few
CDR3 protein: CASSAGLAGSYEQYF

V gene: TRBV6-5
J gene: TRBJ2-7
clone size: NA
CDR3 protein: CASSYRDRGAPYEQYF

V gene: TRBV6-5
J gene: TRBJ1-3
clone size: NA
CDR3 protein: CASSYTDSQGNTIYF

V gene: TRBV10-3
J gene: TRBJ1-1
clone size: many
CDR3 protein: CAPSGPESGGAFF

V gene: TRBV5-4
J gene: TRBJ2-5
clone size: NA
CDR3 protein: CASSLGLRETQYF

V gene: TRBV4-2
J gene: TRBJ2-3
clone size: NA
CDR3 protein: CASSRASTSGMADTQYF

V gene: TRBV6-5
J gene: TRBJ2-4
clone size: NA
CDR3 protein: CASSPLGAKNIQYF

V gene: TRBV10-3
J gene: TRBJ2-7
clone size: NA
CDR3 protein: CAIQLAGSDEQYF

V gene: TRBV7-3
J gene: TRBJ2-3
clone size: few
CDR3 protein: CASSSSGRAPWESTDTQYF

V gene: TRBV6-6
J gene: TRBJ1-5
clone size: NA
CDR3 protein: CASSPTGNQPQHF

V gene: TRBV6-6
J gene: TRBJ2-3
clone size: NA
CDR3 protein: CASSYSASRADTQYF

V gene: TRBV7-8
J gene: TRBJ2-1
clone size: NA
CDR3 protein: CASSLPGLAETYNEQFF

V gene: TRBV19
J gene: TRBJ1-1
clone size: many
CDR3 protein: CASSIGRGNTEAFF

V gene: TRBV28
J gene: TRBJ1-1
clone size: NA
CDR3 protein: CASSFNFGIQGTEAFF

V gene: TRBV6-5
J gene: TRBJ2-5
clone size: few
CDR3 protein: CASSPGQGAETQYF

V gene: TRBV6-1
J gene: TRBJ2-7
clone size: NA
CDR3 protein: CASSVSGLDFEQYF

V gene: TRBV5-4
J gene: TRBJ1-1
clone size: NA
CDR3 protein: CASQGGPNTEAFF

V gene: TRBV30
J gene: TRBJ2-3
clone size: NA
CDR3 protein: CAVLRTALSTDTQYF

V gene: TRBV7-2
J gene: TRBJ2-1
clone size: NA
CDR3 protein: CASSPPGSYNEQFF

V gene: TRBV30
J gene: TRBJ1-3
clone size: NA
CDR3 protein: CACNIGGASGNTIYF